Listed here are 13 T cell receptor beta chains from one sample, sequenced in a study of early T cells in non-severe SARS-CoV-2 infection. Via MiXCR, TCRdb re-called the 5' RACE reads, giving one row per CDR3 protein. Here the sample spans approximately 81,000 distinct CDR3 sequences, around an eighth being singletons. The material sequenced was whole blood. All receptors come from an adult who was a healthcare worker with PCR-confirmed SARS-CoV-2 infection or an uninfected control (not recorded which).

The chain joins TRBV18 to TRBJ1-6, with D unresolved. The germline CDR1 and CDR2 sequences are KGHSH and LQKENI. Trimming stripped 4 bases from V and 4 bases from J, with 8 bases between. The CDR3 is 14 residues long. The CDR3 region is CASSLQDYNSPLHF. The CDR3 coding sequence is TGTGCCAGCTCACTCCAGGATTATAATTCACCCCTCCACTTT.

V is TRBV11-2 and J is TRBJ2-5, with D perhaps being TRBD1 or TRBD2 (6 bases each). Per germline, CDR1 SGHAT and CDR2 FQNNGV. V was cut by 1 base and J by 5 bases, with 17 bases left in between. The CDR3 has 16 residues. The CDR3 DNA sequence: TGTGCCAGCAGCTTAGGGCGCGGCTGGAGGGGGGAGACCCAGTACTTC. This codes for CASSLGRGWRGETQYF.

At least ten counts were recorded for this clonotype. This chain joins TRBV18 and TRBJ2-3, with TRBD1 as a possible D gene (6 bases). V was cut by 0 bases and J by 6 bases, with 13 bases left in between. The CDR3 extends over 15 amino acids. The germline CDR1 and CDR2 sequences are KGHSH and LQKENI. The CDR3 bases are TGTGCCAGCTCACCACCGTGGCAGGGGTTGGATACGCAGTATTTT. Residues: CASSPPWQGLDTQYF.

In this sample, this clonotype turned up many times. The CDR3 nucleotides are TGTGCCAGCTCACCAAGGTCGGGGGCGGATGGCTACACCTTC. This sequence encodes CASSPRSGADGYTF. The chain is built from TRBV18 and TRBJ1-2; TRBD1 is a possible D gene (6 bases). V gave up 2 bases and J gave up 6 bases, with 13 bases separating them. Germline CDR1 is KGHSH and CDR2 is LQKENI. The CDR3 length is 14 residues.

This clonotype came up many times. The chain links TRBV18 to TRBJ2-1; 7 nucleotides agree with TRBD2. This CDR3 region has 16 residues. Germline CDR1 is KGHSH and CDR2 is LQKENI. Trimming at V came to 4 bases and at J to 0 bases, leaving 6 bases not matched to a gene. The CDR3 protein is CASSLSSGSSYNEQFF. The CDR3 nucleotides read TGTGCCAGCTCACTTTCTAGCGGAAGCTCCTACAATGAGCAGTTCTTC.

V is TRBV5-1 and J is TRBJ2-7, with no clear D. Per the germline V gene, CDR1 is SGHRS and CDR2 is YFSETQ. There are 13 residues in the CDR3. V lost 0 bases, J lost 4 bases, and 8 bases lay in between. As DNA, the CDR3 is TGCGCCAGCAGCTTGGATATACAGTACGAGCAGTACTTC. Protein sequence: CASSLDIQYEQYF. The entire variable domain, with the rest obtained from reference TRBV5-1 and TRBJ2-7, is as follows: KAGVTQTPRYLIKTRGQQVTLSCSPISGHRSVSWYQQTPGQGLQFLFEYFSETQRNKGNFPGRFSGRQFSNSRSEMNVSTLELGDSALYLCASSLDIQYEQYFGPGTRLTVT.

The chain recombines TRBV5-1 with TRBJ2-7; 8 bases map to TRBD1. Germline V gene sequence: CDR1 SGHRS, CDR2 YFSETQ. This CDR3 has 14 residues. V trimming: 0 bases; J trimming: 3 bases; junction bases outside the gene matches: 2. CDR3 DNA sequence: TGCGCCAGCAGCTTGGAGGGACAGGACTACGAGCAGTACTTC. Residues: CASSLEGQDYEQYF.

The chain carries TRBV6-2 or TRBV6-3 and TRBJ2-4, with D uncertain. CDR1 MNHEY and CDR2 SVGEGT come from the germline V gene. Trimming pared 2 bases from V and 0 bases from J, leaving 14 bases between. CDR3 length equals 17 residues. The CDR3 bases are TGTGCCAGCAGTTACCCCTTGACACTTCTAGCCAAAAACATTCAGTACTTC. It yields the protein CASSYPLTLLAKNIQYF.

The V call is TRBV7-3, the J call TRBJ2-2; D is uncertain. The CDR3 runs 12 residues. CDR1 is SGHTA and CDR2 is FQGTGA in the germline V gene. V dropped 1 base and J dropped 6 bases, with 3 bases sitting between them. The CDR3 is CASSLNPGELFF. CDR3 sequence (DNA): TGTGCCAGCAGCTTAAATCCCGGGGAGCTGTTTTTT.

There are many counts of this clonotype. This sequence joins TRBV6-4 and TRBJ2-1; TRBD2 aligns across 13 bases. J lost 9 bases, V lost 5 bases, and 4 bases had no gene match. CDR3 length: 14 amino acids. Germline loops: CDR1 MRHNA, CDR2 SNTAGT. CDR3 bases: TGTGCCAGCAGTACTAGCGGGGGGGCAGCTGAGCAGTTCTTC. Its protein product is CASSTSGGAAEQFF.

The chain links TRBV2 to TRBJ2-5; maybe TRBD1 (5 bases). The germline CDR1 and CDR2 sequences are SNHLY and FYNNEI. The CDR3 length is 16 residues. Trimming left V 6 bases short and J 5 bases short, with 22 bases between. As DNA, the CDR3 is TGTGCCAGCAGCGCGGTGGGGCTCGGCGGCTCCGAGACCCAGTACTTC. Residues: CASSAVGLGGSETQYF.

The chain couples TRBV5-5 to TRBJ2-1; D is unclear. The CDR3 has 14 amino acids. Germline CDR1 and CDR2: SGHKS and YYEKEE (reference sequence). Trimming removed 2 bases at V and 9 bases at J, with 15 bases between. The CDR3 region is CASSFGLLVGEQFF. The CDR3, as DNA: TGTGCCAGCAGCTTTGGGCTGCTGGTTGGTGAGCAGTTCTTC.

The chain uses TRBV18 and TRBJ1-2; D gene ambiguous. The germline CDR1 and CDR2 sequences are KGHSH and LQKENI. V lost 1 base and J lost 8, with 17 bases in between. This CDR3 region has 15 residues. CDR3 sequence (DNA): TGTGCCAGCTCACCACTCGGTGAAACTATACAAGGCTACACCTTC. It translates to CASSPLGETIQGYTF.